Given below is one TCR beta chain in context. The antigen is not known. PCR amplification relied on 60 Vbeta primers (plus 13 Jbeta primers). Clones were read by immunoSEQ multiplex PCR, and TCRdb kept only the in-frame ones, dropping some. Among approximately 150,000 clones listed, 70% to 80% were seen once. The sample is drawn from a study of cytomegalovirus exposure and HLA in healthy donors. Study results and limitations: Cytomegalovirus association was assigned to more than 150 TCR beta chains. Presence/absence analyses assumed roughly uniform sequencing depth across donors, which may not hold.

This CDR3 contains 15 residues. Germline CDR1 SGHRS, CDR2 YFSETQ. Unmatched junction bases numbered 6, after V lost 0 bases and J lost 6 bases. The TCR was taken from a middle-aged man in good health and CMV-seronegative. This chain connects TRBV5-1 to TRBJ1-5; TRBD1 matches at 7 bases. Input material: PBMCs. DNA of the CDR3: TGCGCCAGCAGCTTGGGACAGGGTGTCGGTCAGCCCCAGCATTTT. This codes for CASSLGQGVGQPQHF.